This section outlines one T cell receptor (beta chain) sequence together with its context. Germline V gene data show CDR1 as SQVTM and CDR2 as ANQGSEA. The CDR3 runs to 13 residues. Between the trimmed V and J ends, which lost 5 bases and 6 bases, there was a span of 13 bases. TCRdb keeps only in-frame clones here, not all; method: immunoSEQ multiplex PCR. The sample records about 6,400 clones, about 74% being singletons. This sample was included in a study of tumor-infiltrating lymphocytes in localized non-small cell lung cancer. The chain recombines TRBV29-1 with TRBJ1-4; no definite D call. The specimen sequenced was lung tumor tissue. The sequence derives from a human donor with non-small cell lung cancer. CDR3 bases: TGCAGCGTTCTCGGGAGCGGGGATGAAAAACTGTTTTTT. This encodes CSVLGSGDEKLFF.